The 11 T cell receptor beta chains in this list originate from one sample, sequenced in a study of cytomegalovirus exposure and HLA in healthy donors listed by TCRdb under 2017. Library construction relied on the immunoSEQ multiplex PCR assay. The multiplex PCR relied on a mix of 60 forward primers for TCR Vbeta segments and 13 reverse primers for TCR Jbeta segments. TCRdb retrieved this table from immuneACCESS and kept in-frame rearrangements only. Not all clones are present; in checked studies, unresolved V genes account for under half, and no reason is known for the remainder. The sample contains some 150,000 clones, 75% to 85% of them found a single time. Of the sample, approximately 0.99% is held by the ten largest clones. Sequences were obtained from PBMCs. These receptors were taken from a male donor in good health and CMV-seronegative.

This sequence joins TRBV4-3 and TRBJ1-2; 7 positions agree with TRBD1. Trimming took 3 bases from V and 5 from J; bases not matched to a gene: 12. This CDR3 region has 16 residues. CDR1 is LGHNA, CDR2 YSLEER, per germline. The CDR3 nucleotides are TGCGCCAGCAGCCAGGTACAAGGGGGCCCGGGATATGGCTACACCTTC. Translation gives CASSQVQGGPGYGYTF.

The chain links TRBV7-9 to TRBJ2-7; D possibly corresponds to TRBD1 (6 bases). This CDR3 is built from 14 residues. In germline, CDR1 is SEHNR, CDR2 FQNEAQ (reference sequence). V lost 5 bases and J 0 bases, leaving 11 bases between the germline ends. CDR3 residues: CASSPRGDSYEQYF. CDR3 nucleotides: TGTGCCAGCAGCCCCAGGGGAGACTCCTACGAGCAGTACTTC. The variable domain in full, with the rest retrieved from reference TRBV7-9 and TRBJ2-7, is DTGVSQNPRHKITKRGQNVTFRCDPISEHNRLYWYRQTLGQGPEFLTYFQNEAQLEKSRLLSDRFSAERPKGSFSTLEIQRTEQGDSAMYLCASSPRGDSYEQYFGPGTRLTVT.

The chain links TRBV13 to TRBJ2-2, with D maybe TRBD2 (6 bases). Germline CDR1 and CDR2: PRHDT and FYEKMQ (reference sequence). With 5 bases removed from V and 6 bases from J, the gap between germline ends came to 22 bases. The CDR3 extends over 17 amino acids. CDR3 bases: TGTGCCAGCAGCCCGCATAGACCGGGAGCAGGGCCCGGGGAGCTGTTTTTT. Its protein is CASSPHRPGAGPGELFF.

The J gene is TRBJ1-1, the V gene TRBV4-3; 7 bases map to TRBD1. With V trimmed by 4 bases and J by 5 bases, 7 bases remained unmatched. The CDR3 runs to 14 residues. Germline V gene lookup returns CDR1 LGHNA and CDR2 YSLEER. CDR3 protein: CASSPRGGRTEAFF. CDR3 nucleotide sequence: TGCGCCAGCAGCCCGCGAGGGGGCAGGACTGAAGCTTTCTTT.

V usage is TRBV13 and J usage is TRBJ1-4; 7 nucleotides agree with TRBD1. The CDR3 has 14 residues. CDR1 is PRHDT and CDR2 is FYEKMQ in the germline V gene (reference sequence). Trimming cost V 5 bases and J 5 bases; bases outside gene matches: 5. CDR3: CASSVTGENEKLFF. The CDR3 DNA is TGTGCCAGCAGCGTTACAGGGGAGAATGAAAAACTGTTTTTT.

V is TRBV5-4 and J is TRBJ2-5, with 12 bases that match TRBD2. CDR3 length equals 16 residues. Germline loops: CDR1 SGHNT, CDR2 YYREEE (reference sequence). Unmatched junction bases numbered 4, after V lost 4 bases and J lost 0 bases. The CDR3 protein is CASSNGLAGNQETQYF. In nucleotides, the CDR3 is TGTGCCAGCAGCAACGGACTAGCGGGGAACCAAGAGACCCAGTACTTC.

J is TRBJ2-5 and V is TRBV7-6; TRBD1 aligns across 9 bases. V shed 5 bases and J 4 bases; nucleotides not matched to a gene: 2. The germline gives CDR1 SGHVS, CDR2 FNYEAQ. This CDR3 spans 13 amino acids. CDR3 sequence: CASSLGQGETQYF. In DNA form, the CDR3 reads TGTGCCAGCAGCCTGGGACAGGGAGAGACCCAGTACTTC.

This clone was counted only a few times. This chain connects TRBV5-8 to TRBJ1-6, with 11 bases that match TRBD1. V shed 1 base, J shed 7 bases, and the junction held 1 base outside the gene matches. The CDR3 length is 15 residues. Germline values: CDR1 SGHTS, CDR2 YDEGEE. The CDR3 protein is CASSLRDRGNSPLHF. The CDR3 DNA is TGTGCCAGCAGCTTGAGGGACAGGGGGAATTCACCCCTCCACTTT.

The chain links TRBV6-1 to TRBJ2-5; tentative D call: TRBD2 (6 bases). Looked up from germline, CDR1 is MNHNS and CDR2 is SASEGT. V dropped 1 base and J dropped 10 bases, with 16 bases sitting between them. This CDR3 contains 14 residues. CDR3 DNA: TGTGCCAGCAGTGAAGAATTCCTCACGGGGGACCAGTACTTC. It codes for CASSEEFLTGDQYF.

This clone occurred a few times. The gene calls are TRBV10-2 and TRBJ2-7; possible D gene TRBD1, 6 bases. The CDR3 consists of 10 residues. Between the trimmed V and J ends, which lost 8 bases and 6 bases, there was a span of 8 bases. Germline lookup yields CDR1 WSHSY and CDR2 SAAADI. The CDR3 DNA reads TGCGCCAGCGTAGGGGGCGAGCAGTACTTC. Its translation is CASVGGEQYF.

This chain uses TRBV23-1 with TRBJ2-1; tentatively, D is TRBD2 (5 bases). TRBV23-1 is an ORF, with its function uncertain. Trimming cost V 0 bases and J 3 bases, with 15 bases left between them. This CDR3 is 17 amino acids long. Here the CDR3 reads CASSQSVSGPDYNEQFF. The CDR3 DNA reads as TGCGCCAGCAGTCAATCGGTAAGCGGACCCGACTACAATGAGCAGTTCTTC.